Each of the 19 T cell receptor beta chains below was sequenced from the same sample in a study of neurological immune-mediated disorders. As for time point: longitudinal time-point 1 (baseline). TCRdb re-analysed the 5' RACE reads in MiXCR, keeping a single row per CDR3 protein. Found here are some 49,000 distinct CDR3 sequences, roughly 10% of them singletons; the top ten hold approximately 1.5%. Specimen: PBMCs. Receptors originate from a woman in her thirties or forties in good health.

This clonotype has just one count. A much larger clone lies one base from this, so it may be a read error. This chain links TRBV7-3 with TRBJ2-1, with TRBD2 matching 7 bases. The CDR3 contains 16 residues. Germline CDR1 reads SGHTA; CDR2 reads FQGTGA. The CDR3 is CTSSTTSAAEYNEQFF. The CDR3 bases are TGTACCAGCAGCACCACTAGCGCAGCCGAATACAATGAGCAGTTCTTC. Variable domain in full (rest from reference TRBV7-3 and TRBJ2-1): GAGVSQTPSNKVTEKGKYVELRCDPISGHTALYWYRQSLGQGPEFLIYFQGTGAADDSGLPNDRFFAVRPEGSVSTLKIQRTERGDSAVYLCTSSTTSAAEYNEQFFGPGTRLTVL.

This sequence joins TRBV7-2 and TRBJ2-3, with D unresolved. Looked up from germline, CDR1 is SGHTA and CDR2 is FQGNSA. V dropped 1 base and J dropped 10 bases, with 15 bases sitting between them. The CDR3 sequence is 14 residues long. CDR3 residues: CASSLVNTVEAQYF. The CDR3 nucleotides are TGTGCCAGCAGCTTAGTCAATACAGTGGAAGCGCAGTATTTT.

This clonotype was seen repeatedly, ten times or more. The chain joins TRBV7-3 to TRBJ1-1, with D uncertain. V lost 2 bases to trimming and J lost 0 bases, with 19 bases between them. CDR1 and CDR2 from the germline V gene are SGHTA and FQGTGA. The CDR3 runs 18 residues. CDR3 sequence (DNA): TGTGCCAGCAGCTTAGTCGGCCCAGTCCGGCATTTGAACACTGAAGCTTTCTTT. It translates to CASSLVGPVRHLNTEAFF.

V is TRBV6-1 and J is TRBJ1-1, with unresolved D. V lost 4 bases to trimming and J lost 0 bases, with 6 bases between them. The CDR3 is 13 amino acids. The germline V gene has CDR1 MNHNS and CDR2 SASEGT. CDR3 in amino acids: CASSVQLNTEAFF. DNA for the CDR3: TGTGCCAGCAGTGTCCAACTGAACACTGAAGCTTTCTTT.

Ten or more counts support this clonotype. The V gene is TRBV10-3, the J gene TRBJ2-2; 11 bases map to TRBD2. V was clipped by 5 bases and J by 3 bases; unmatched bases: 2. The CDR3 runs to 15 residues. Germline V gene data show CDR1 as ENHRY and CDR2 as SYGVKD. CDR3 loop: CAISPGLADTGELFF. The CDR3 DNA reads as TGTGCCATCAGTCCGGGACTAGCGGACACCGGGGAGCTGTTTTTT.

This clonotype has ten or more counts. This chain links TRBV5-1 with TRBJ2-1, with 11 bases identical to TRBD2. CDR3 length: 16 amino acids. Germline V CDR1 and CDR2: SGHRS, YFSETQ. J gave up 7 bases and V 1 base, and 7 bases lay outside the gene matches. CDR3 nucleotides: TGCGCCAGCAGCTTGTGGCTAGCGGGAGGTGTGAATGAGCAGTTCTTC. It specifies CASSLWLAGGVNEQFF.

This clonotype was counted at least ten times. This sequence joins TRBV25-1 and TRBJ1-1, with D tentatively TRBD1 (6 bases). The CDR3 has 15 residues. Germline assignment: CDR1 MGHDK and CDR2 SYGVNS. Trimming took 5 bases from V and 3 from J, leaving 16 bases between them. The CDR3 nucleotides are TGTGCCAGCAGTCCCAGACAGGAGGTGGACACTGAAGCTTTCTTT. Its translation: CASSPRQEVDTEAFF.

The V gene is TRBV19, the J gene TRBJ2-5; TRBD1 matches at 7 bases. Per germline, CDR1 LNHDA and CDR2 SQIVND (reference sequence). Losses at the gene ends were 5 bases for V and 0 bases for J; bases not matched to a gene: 3. The CDR3 extends over 14 amino acids. The CDR3 sequence is CASSSTGDQETQYF. For the CDR3, the DNA is TGTGCCAGTAGTTCCACAGGGGACCAAGAGACCCAGTACTTC.

This clonotype has a count of ten or more. The CDR3 is CSAGTSGSNEQFF. The CDR3 bases are TGCAGTGCAGGGACTAGCGGGAGCAATGAGCAGTTCTTC. J is TRBJ2-1 and V is TRBV20-1, with TRBD2 matching 14 bases. CDR3 length: 13 residues. Losses at the gene ends were 6 bases for V and 6 bases for J; bases not matched to a gene: 1. CDR1 and CDR2 from the germline V gene are DFQATT and SNEGSKA (reference sequence).

V gene TRBV29-1 combines with J gene TRBJ1-1; D gene ambiguous. Trimming took off 2 bases at V and 4 bases at J, with 11 bases between the two ends. CDR3 length: 13 residues. CDR1 is SQVTM and CDR2 is ANQGSEA in the germline V gene. CDR3 loop: CSVERRTSTEAFF. In DNA, the CDR3 is TGCAGCGTTGAACGACGAACGAGCACTGAAGCTTTCTTT.

This clonotype was seen at least ten times. The chain combines TRBV7-3 with TRBJ1-1; D call uncertain. The V gene lost 3 bases and the J gene lost 4 bases, with 9 bases spanning the gap. Germline CDR1 is SGHTA and CDR2 is FQGTGA. This CDR3 spans 13 amino acids. CDR3 sequence reads: CASSFSGSTEAFF. DNA of the CDR3: TGTGCCAGCAGCTTCTCGGGGAGCACTGAAGCTTTCTTT.

This clonotype came up many times. The rearrangement uses TRBV20-1 and TRBJ1-4, with TRBD1 matching 7 bases. The CDR3 is 16 residues long. V lost 0 bases to trimming and J lost 2 bases; unmatched junction nucleotides: 6. Germline CDR1 reads DFQATT; CDR2 reads SNEGSKA (reference sequence). Written as DNA, the CDR3 is TGCAGTGCTAGAGAGGGCAGGGGGGCGACTAATGAAAAACTGTTTTTT. Protein product: CSAREGRGATNEKLFF.

This clonotype was detected ten times or more. The J gene is TRBJ1-2, the V gene TRBV5-6; D perhaps matches TRBD1 (6 bases). The CDR3 consists of 19 residues. Germline V gene lookup returns CDR1 SGHDT and CDR2 YYEEEE. Trimming pared 4 bases from V and 0 bases from J, leaving 25 bases between. CDR3 region: CASSQWGRDTRQPNYGYTF. In DNA form, the CDR3 reads TGTGCCAGCAGCCAATGGGGCCGGGACACCAGACAGCCTAACTATGGCTACACCTTC.

The sample holds many counts of this clonotype. V gene TRBV20-1 combines with J gene TRBJ1-2; 8 nucleotides match TRBD1. V lost 2 bases, J lost 3 bases, and 11 bases stayed unmatched. This CDR3 has 16 residues. Germline CDR1 reads DFQATT; CDR2 reads SNEGSKA (reference sequence). In nucleotides, the CDR3 is TGCAGTGCTAGAACCTTTACAGGGGGAAATGACTATGGCTACACCTTC. Amino acids: CSARTFTGGNDYGYTF.

The sample holds many counts of this clonotype. The chain has TRBV20-1 and TRBJ2-3, with D perhaps assigned TRBD1 or TRBD2 (5 bases each). This CDR3 region has 16 residues. V lost 4 bases to trimming and J lost 0 bases, with 17 bases between them. From germline, CDR1 is DFQATT and CDR2 SNEGSKA (reference sequence). CDR3 in DNA: TGCAGTGCTACCCTCGTTTCAGGGAGAAGCACAGATACGCAGTATTTT. It translates to CSATLVSGRSTDTQYF.

This clonotype was counted at least ten times. The chain combines TRBV5-5 with TRBJ2-5; possibly TRBD1 or TRBD2 for D (5 bases each). Germline lookup yields CDR1 SGHKS and CDR2 YYEKEE (reference sequence). This CDR3 has 14 amino acids. Trimming took 2 bases from V and 7 from J, leaving 15 bases between them. CDR3 residues: CASSFGAGGGTQYF. In nucleotides, the CDR3 is TGTGCCAGCAGCTTCGGGGCGGGCGGAGGGACCCAGTACTTC.

This clonotype was counted at least ten times. The chain links TRBV27 to TRBJ2-1; D unresolved. The V end lost 2 bases, the J end lost 7 bases, and 9 bases lay between the germline ends. The germline V gene has CDR1 MNHEY and CDR2 SMNVEV (reference sequence). The CDR3 length is 13 residues. CDR3: CASSLRSPNEQFF. The CDR3 nucleotides read TGTGCCAGCAGTTTACGGTCCCCGAATGAGCAGTTCTTC.

This clonotype has a count of ten or more. The chain has TRBV29-1 and TRBJ2-1; the D is unclear. Germline CDR1 is SQVTM and CDR2 is ANQGSEA. This CDR3 contains 11 residues. Trimming took 2 bases from V and 4 from J, leaving 3 bases between them. This chain's CDR3 is CSVETYNEQFF. CDR3 DNA: TGCAGCGTTGAAACATACAATGAGCAGTTCTTC.

There are many counts of this clonotype. The CDR3 DNA reads as TGTGCCACCAGCAGAGGTGCAGGGACCCCTTTGGATACGCAGTATTTT. Protein: CATSRGAGTPLDTQYF. This rearrangement joins TRBV15 to TRBJ2-3; D might be TRBD1 or TRBD2, each matching 5 bases. CDR1 is LNHNV, CDR2 YYDKDF, per germline (reference sequence). V lost 1 base to trimming and J lost 6 bases, with 17 bases between them. CDR3 size: 16 residues. Drawing the rest from reference TRBV15 and TRBJ2-3, the complete variable domain is DAMVIQNPRYQVTQFGKPVTLSCSQTLNHNVMYWYQQKSSQAPKLLFHYYDKDFNNEADTPDNFQSRRPNTSFCFLDIRSPGLGDTAMYLCATSRGAGTPLDTQYFGPGTRLTVL.